The clone carrying this T cell receptor (beta chain) was observed at least ten times. Between the trimmed V and J ends, which lost 6 bases and 2 bases, there was a span of 19 bases. Looked up from germline, CDR1 is MNHEY and CDR2 is SVGEGT. The CDR3 contains 16 residues. Amplification yielded TCR beta CDR3 regions, with RNA transcripts as the source. Initially, a first-round RT-PCR of the TCR CDR3 employed the HTBI primer set. TCRdb processed the multiplex PCR reads anew with MiXCR; each CDR3 protein has one entry. The repertoire holds 400,000 to 550,000 distinct CDR3 sequences, with 24% as singletons. The data originate from a study of T cells in Graves' hyperthyroidism and ophthalmopathy. Study details: Peripheral blood was collected at initial diagnosis, before any treatment.

The origin of this receptor is a woman aged 25 to 39 with Graves' ophthalmopathy. What was sequenced was blood. The chain carries TRBV6-2 or TRBV6-3 and TRBJ1-1; no clear D. CDR3 sequence: CASSFAGQPHNTEAFF. In nucleotides, the CDR3 is TGTGCCAGCAGCTTCGCGGGCCAGCCCCACAACACTGAAGCTTTCTTT.